This passage covers 32 T cell receptor beta chains from one sample sequenced in a study of T cell responses to AZD1222 COVID-19 vaccine. Method: immunoSEQ multiplex PCR; TCRdb's copy keeps in-frame clones and lacks some. The sample contains about 83,000 clones, around 87% of which appear only once. Material: peripheral blood, obtained on day 0 of MenACWY control vaccination. These receptors were obtained from an adult in good health.

V usage is TRBV5-6 and J usage is TRBJ2-7, with D possibly being TRBD2 (5 bases). The CDR3 has 14 residues. The V gene's germline CDR1 is SGHDT and CDR2 YYEEEE. Trimming left V 0 bases short and J 2 bases short, with 9 bases between. This CDR3 reads CASSLASSPYEQYF. CDR3 nucleotide sequence: TGTGCCAGCAGCTTGGCTAGCAGCCCCTACGAGCAGTACTTC.

DNA of the CDR3: TGCGCCAGCAGCCAAGAGGGGGACAGGGGGTACCAAGAGACCCAGTACTTC. Translated: CASSQEGDRGYQETQYF. This chain links TRBV4-3 with TRBJ2-5; TRBD1 aligns across 11 bases. J was trimmed by 0 bases and V by 0 bases; bases with no gene match: 3. Germline V gene data show CDR1 as LGHNA and CDR2 as YSLEER. This CDR3 contains 17 residues.

The chain combines TRBV9 with TRBJ2-7; 11 bases agree with TRBD2. Germline loops: CDR1 SGDLS, CDR2 YYNGEE. The CDR3 has 16 amino acids. Trimming removed 0 bases from V and 0 bases from J; junction bases left unmatched: 2. The CDR3 protein is CASSVGLAGGSYEQYF. The CDR3, as DNA: TGTGCCAGCAGCGTAGGTCTAGCGGGAGGCTCCTACGAGCAGTACTTC.

This chain uses TRBV28 with TRBJ1-2; the match to TRBD1 covers 8 bases. The V segment lost 3 bases and the J segment 4 bases; nucleotides outside the gene matches: 7. Germline CDR1 MDHEN, CDR2 SYDVKM. This CDR3 is 15 amino acids long. The CDR3 region has the DNA TGTGCCAGCAGTTTTGGCCAGGGGGCTACCTATGGCTACACCTTC. Translation gives CASSFGQGATYGYTF.

This clone was recorded once. This rearrangement joins TRBV7-2 to TRBJ2-7, with 9 bases identical to TRBD2. V lost 4 bases, J lost 6 bases, and 13 bases stayed unmatched. Germline values: CDR1 SGHTA, CDR2 FQGNSA. The CDR3 sequence is 16 residues long. Written as DNA, the CDR3 is TGTGCCAGCAGCTCTCGGGGTCTAGCGGGATCCCTCGAGCAGTACTTC. Its translation is CASSSRGLAGSLEQYF.

The sample holds one count of this clone. The chain has TRBV6-5 and TRBJ2-1, with a possible D match to TRBD1 (5 bases). The germline V and J ends were trimmed by 9 bases and 9 bases, with 18 bases remaining between them. Germline-derived CDR1 and CDR2 are MNHEY and SVGAGI. This CDR3 region has 13 residues. This CDR3 reads CASMRAQGREQFF. CDR3 coding DNA: TGTGCCAGTATGAGAGCGCAGGGTCGTGAGCAGTTCTTC.

This clone was detected only once. This chain uses TRBV9 with TRBJ2-2; TRBD2 is a possible D gene (6 bases). Trimming cost V 3 bases and J 7 bases, with 13 bases left between them. The CDR3 has 14 amino acids. Looked up from germline, CDR1 is SGDLS and CDR2 is YYNGEE. Here the CDR3 reads CASSGDSGGGELFF. Here the CDR3 DNA reads TGTGCCAGCAGCGGGGATAGCGGCGGCGGGGAGCTGTTTTTT.

The DNA of the CDR3 is TGTGCCTGGAAGGGCCCGGGACAATCTGAAGCTTTCTTT. Translation: CAWKGPGQSEAFF. J is TRBJ1-1 and V is TRBV30; possibly TRBD1 for D (6 bases). CDR1 and CDR2 from the germline V gene are GTSNPN and SVGIG (reference sequence). V was shortened by 4 bases and J by 6 bases, with 15 bases between the two germline ends. This CDR3 spans 13 amino acids.

This clone appeared a few times. J is TRBJ1-2 and V is TRBV5-4; D may be TRBD1 (5 bases). There are 15 residues in the CDR3. V gave up 4 bases and J gave up 0 bases, with 13 bases separating them. Germline CDR1 is SGHNT and CDR2 is YYREEE (reference sequence). CDR3 nucleotides: TGTGCCAGCAGCAGAAGGGACGGTTCTAACTATGGCTACACCTTC. Its translation is CASSRRDGSNYGYTF.

This sequence joins TRBV28 and TRBJ1-2; maybe TRBD1 (6 bases). Looked up from germline, CDR1 is MDHEN and CDR2 is SYDVKM. The length of the CDR3 is 12 residues. Trimming removed 6 bases at V and 4 bases at J, with 9 bases between. CDR3 in amino acids: CASSSQGYGYTF. The CDR3 DNA sequence: TGTGCCAGCAGCTCACAGGGCTATGGCTACACCTTC.

The chain uses TRBV5-1 and TRBJ1-5, with D perhaps TRBD1 (6 bases). The CDR3 covers 15 residues. The germline V gene has CDR1 SGHRS and CDR2 YFSETQ. V was cut by 0 bases and J by 3 bases, with 10 bases left in between. The CDR3 spells CASSLAGGLNQPQHF. CDR3 nucleotide sequence: TGCGCCAGCAGCTTGGCCGGGGGCCTCAATCAGCCCCAGCATTTT.

This chain joins TRBV7-3 and TRBJ2-3; D perhaps matches TRBD2 (5 bases). The CDR3 is 13 amino acids. The V gene lost 6 bases and the J gene lost 3 bases, with 10 bases spanning the gap. The germline V gene encodes CDR1 SGHTA and CDR2 FQGTGA. The chain's CDR3 is CASSSTGTDTQYF. The CDR3 DNA reads TGTGCCAGCAGTTCGACGGGGACAGATACGCAGTATTTT. The full variable domain, in which reference TRBV7-3 and TRBJ2-3 provide the parts outside the CDR3, is GAGVSQTPSNKVTEKGKYVELRCDPISGHTALYWYRQSLGQGPEFLIYFQGTGAADDSGLPNDRFFAVRPEGSVSTLKIQRTERGDSAVYLCASSSTGTDTQYFGPGTRLTVL.

V is TRBV4-3 and J is TRBJ2-1; no firm D call. V lost 1 base to trimming and J lost 6 bases, with 10 bases between them. The CDR3 consists of 14 residues. Looked up from germline, CDR1 is LGHNA and CDR2 is YSLEER. The DNA for the CDR3 is TGCGCCAGCAGCCAAGGATATGAAGGCAATGAGCAGTTCTTC. It translates to CASSQGYEGNEQFF.

This chain uses TRBV7-8 with TRBJ2-7; D is possibly TRBD2 (5 bases). This CDR3 spans 13 amino acids. Germline assignment: CDR1 SGHVS and CDR2 FQNEAQ. The V gene lost 3 bases and the J gene lost 4 bases, with 10 bases spanning the gap. CDR3 sequence reads: CASSFGLEYEQYF. Written as DNA, the CDR3 is TGTGCCAGCAGCTTCGGACTGGAATACGAGCAGTACTTC.

This chain links TRBV4-2 with TRBJ1-2; 7 nucleotides agree with TRBD1. V trimming: 3 bases; J trimming: 6 bases; junction bases outside the gene matches: 10. The germline V gene encodes CDR1 LGHNA and CDR2 YNFKEQ. The CDR3 length is 15 residues. The CDR3 sequence: CASSQITTGRDGYTF. The DNA of the CDR3 is TGTGCCAGCAGCCAGATTACGACAGGGCGTGATGGCTACACCTTC.

This chain joins TRBV5-1 and TRBJ1-2; possible D gene TRBD1, 5 bases. Trimming removed 4 bases from V and 3 bases from J, with 13 bases in between. The germline CDR1 and CDR2 sequences are SGHRS and YFSETQ. The CDR3 has 14 residues. DNA for the CDR3: TGCGCCAGCAGCCCAGACGACAGCCACTATGGCTACACCTTC. As protein: CASSPDDSHYGYTF.

This clone was observed once. The CDR3: CASSRQPNTEAFF. The CDR3, as DNA: TGCGCCAGCAGTAGACAGCCGAACACTGAAGCTTTCTTT. The chain employs TRBV10-1 and TRBJ1-1, with TRBD1 as a possible D gene (5 bases). Germline CDR1 is WNHNN and CDR2 is SYGVQD (reference sequence). The CDR3 extends over 13 amino acids. V dropped 5 bases and J dropped 1 base, with 8 bases sitting between them.

The chain carries TRBV7-2 and TRBJ2-2; TRBD2 matches at 10 bases. The CDR3 sequence is 15 residues long. In germline, CDR1 is SGHTA, CDR2 FQGNSA. The J segment lost 4 bases and the V segment lost 3 bases, leaving 2 bases of the junction unmatched. For the CDR3, the DNA is TGTGCCAGCAGCTTCCGACTAGCGGGCACCGGGGAGCTGTTTTTT. The encoded protein is CASSFRLAGTGELFF.

This chain connects TRBV28 to TRBJ1-1; TRBD1 aligns across 9 bases. Germline-derived CDR1 and CDR2 are MDHEN and SYDVKM. J lost 7 bases, V lost 7 bases, and 10 bases had no gene match. CDR3 size: 14 residues. The CDR3 loop reads CASKIQGAQIEAFF. CDR3 in DNA: TGTGCCAGCAAAATACAGGGGGCGCAGATTGAAGCTTTCTTT.

This clone came up once. The J gene is TRBJ1-4, the V gene TRBV28, with D possibly being TRBD1 (5 bases). The V end was cut by 7 bases, the J end by 5 bases, with 20 bases between. Looked up from germline, CDR1 is MDHEN and CDR2 is SYDVKM. This CDR3 comprises 16 residues. The CDR3 region has the DNA TGTGCCAGCACCTCAATGGGGACCGCAGCAAATGAAAAACTGTTTTTT. Protein sequence: CASTSMGTAANEKLFF.

This clone was recorded only once. The chain combines TRBV19 with TRBJ2-3; unclear D gene. The CDR3 totals 12 residues. Germline-derived CDR1 and CDR2 are LNHDA and SQIVND (reference sequence). The germline V and J ends were trimmed by 7 bases and 6 bases, with 11 bases remaining between them. CDR3 sequence reads: CASTSMSDTQYF. The DNA of the CDR3 is TGTGCCAGTACCTCGATGAGTGATACGCAGTATTTT. Supplemented by reference TRBV19 and TRBJ2-3, the full variable domain reads DGGITQSPKYLFRKEGQNVTLSCEQNLNHDAMYWYRQDPGQGLRLIYYSQIVNDFQKGDIAEGYSVSREKKESFPLTVTSAQKNPTAFYLCASTSMSDTQYFGPGTRLTVL.

The rearrangement joins TRBV3-1 (or the pseudogene TRBV3-2) to TRBJ2-7; unclear D gene. The CDR3 loop spans 11 amino acids. V was clipped by 0 bases and J by 12 bases, with 9 bases between them. Germline values: CDR1 LGHDT, CDR2 YNNKEL (reference sequence). The CDR3 sequence is CASSQDLVRYF. In DNA, the CDR3 is TGTGCCAGCAGCCAAGATCTGGTCCGGTACTTC.

This chain links TRBV28 with TRBJ1-4; D may be TRBD1 (5 bases). Looked up from germline, CDR1 is MDHEN and CDR2 is SYDVKM. V was shortened by 3 bases and J by 7 bases, with 12 bases between the two germline ends. The CDR3 has 14 residues. CDR3 sequence reads: CASSFPPGREKLFF. The CDR3 DNA reads TGTGCCAGCAGTTTTCCGCCAGGGCGTGAAAAACTGTTTTTT.

This clone is a singleton in its sample. The chain is built from TRBV28 and TRBJ2-1; D unclear. Germline CDR1 and CDR2: MDHEN and SYDVKM. V was cut by 5 bases and J by 1 base, with 9 bases left in between. The CDR3 spans 14 residues. The CDR3 protein is CASSRIKSYNEQFF. The CDR3 DNA reads as TGTGCCAGCAGTCGGATAAAATCCTACAATGAGCAGTTCTTC. Full variable domain (rest looked up from reference TRBV28 and TRBJ2-1): DVKVTQSSRYLVKRTGEKVFLECVQDMDHENMFWYRQDPGLGLRLIYFSYDVKMKEKGDIPEGYSVSREKKERFSLILESASTNQTSMYLCASSRIKSYNEQFFGPGTRLTVL.

This sequence joins TRBV28 and TRBJ2-1, with D maybe TRBD2 (6 bases). The germline V gene has CDR1 MDHEN and CDR2 SYDVKM. V lost 5 bases, J lost 7 bases, and 18 bases lay in between. CDR3 length: 15 amino acids. CDR3 sequence: CASSPGGPGMNEQFF. CDR3 DNA: TGTGCCAGCAGTCCCGGAGGGCCGGGGATGAATGAGCAGTTCTTC. The variable domain in full, with the rest retrieved from reference TRBV28 and TRBJ2-1, is DVKVTQSSRYLVKRTGEKVFLECVQDMDHENMFWYRQDPGLGLRLIYFSYDVKMKEKGDIPEGYSVSREKKERFSLILESASTNQTSMYLCASSPGGPGMNEQFFGPGTRLTVL.

The J gene is TRBJ2-7, the V gene TRBV28, with 13 bases matching TRBD2. Losses at the gene ends were 6 bases for V and 3 bases for J; bases not matched to a gene: 8. The CDR3 length is 16 residues. Germline values: CDR1 MDHEN, CDR2 SYDVKM. Written as DNA, the CDR3 is TGTGCCAGCAGCCCCACCGGGACTAGCGGGAACTACGAGCAGTACTTC. Amino acids: CASSPTGTSGNYEQYF.

This clone turned up a few times. J is TRBJ2-7 and V is TRBV21-1; TRBD2 reflects the table's D call only, with no check against the DNA. TRBV21-1 is termed a pseudogene. The CDR3 runs to 14 residues. This chain's CDR3 is CASLGLAGGKEQYF. The DNA of the CDR3 is TGTGCCAGCTTGGGGCTAGCGGGAGGAAAGGAGCAGTACTTC.

The genes are TRBV28 and TRBJ1-2, with D possibly TRBD1 on 5 matching bases. There are 14 residues in the CDR3. V dropped 4 bases and J dropped 8 bases, with 17 bases sitting between them. The V gene's germline CDR1 is MDHEN and CDR2 SYDVKM. CDR3 loop: CASSSHSGRDGYTF. In DNA form, the CDR3 reads TGTGCCAGCAGTTCCCACTCGGGGCGGGACGGCTACACCTTC.

The chain recombines TRBV28 with TRBJ1-5, with 7 nucleotides matching TRBD1. The V segment lost 7 bases and the J segment 6 bases; nucleotides outside the gene matches: 12. Germline CDR1 MDHEN, CDR2 SYDVKM. The CDR3 length is 15 residues. This CDR3 is CASTTGTVRGQPQHF. DNA for the CDR3: TGTGCCAGCACCACCGGGACAGTGAGGGGTCAGCCCCAGCATTTT.

This sequence joins TRBV19 and TRBJ1-2; possible D gene TRBD1, 6 bases. The V gene's germline CDR1 is LNHDA and CDR2 SQIVND (reference sequence). Trimming pared 6 bases from V and 4 bases from J, leaving 24 bases between. The CDR3 covers 17 residues. The CDR3 reads CASRERGHTLYGYGYTF. DNA of the CDR3: TGTGCCAGTAGGGAAAGGGGACACACCCTATATGGCTATGGCTACACCTTC.

J is TRBJ2-5 and V is TRBV11-3; no reliable D call. The V and J ends lost 3 bases and 3 bases respectively, with 8 bases between them. Per germline, CDR1 SGHNT and CDR2 YENEEA. This CDR3 comprises 13 residues. CDR3 coding DNA: TGTGCCAGCAGCTTCAACAGCAAAGAGACCCAGTACTTC. It codes for CASSFNSKETQYF.

A single count supports this clone. V usage is TRBV9 and J usage is TRBJ2-1; 9 bases align to TRBD1. J gave up 4 bases and V 7 bases, and 3 bases lay outside the gene matches. The germline CDR1 and CDR2 sequences are SGDLS and YYNGEE. The CDR3 contains 13 residues. CDR3: CASGTGLYNEQFF. DNA of the CDR3: TGTGCCAGCGGGACAGGGTTGTACAATGAGCAGTTCTTC.